The 8 T cell receptor beta chains listed next were all sequenced from one sample in a study of blood T cell repertoires in COVID-19. Repertoires were generated with immunoSEQ multiplex PCR, while TCRdb's copy carries only in-frame clones and drops some. The data show 110,000 or so clones, 88% seen once. Specimen: peripheral blood. The receptors were gathered from a woman in her 70s who had recovered from COVID-19.

This chain uses TRBV19 with TRBJ1-5, with 9 positions matching TRBD1. Germline V gene data show CDR1 as LNHDA and CDR2 as SQIVND (reference sequence). The CDR3 is 13 amino acids. J lost 7 bases, V lost 5 bases, and 3 bases had no gene match. CDR3 sequence reads: CASSWTGEQPQHF. CDR3 sequence (DNA): TGTGCCAGTAGTTGGACAGGGGAACAGCCCCAGCATTTT.

The chain uses TRBV24-1 and TRBJ2-3; 9 positions agree with TRBD2. The junction had 11 bases not matched to a gene; V was cut back by 3 bases and J by 5 bases. The CDR3 extends over 17 amino acids. The germline CDR1 and CDR2 sequences are KGHDR and SFDVKD. This chain's CDR3 is CATSDRALAGQGDTQYF. The CDR3 DNA is TGTGCCACCAGTGATCGAGCTCTAGCGGGGCAGGGAGATACGCAGTATTTT.

The chain joins TRBV7-9 to TRBJ2-5; TRBD2 matches 8 bases. Germline-derived CDR1 and CDR2 are SEHNR and FQNEAQ (reference sequence). With 1 base clipped from V and 4 bases from J, the junction kept 8 bases outside the gene matches. This CDR3 spans 16 amino acids. The CDR3 sequence: CASSLGAGLDSETQYF. The DNA of the CDR3 is TGTGCCAGCAGCTTAGGGGCGGGACTAGATTCAGAGACCCAGTACTTC. Combining the CDR3 with reference TRBV7-9 and TRBJ2-5 gives the whole variable domain DTGVSQNPRHKITKRGQNVTFRCDPISEHNRLYWYRQTLGQGPEFLTYFQNEAQLEKSRLLSDRFSAERPKGSFSTLEIQRTEQGDSAMYLCASSLGAGLDSETQYFGPGTRLLVL.

This clone was seen just once. V gene TRBV7-2 combines with J gene TRBJ2-5; 8 positions match TRBD1. The germline CDR1 and CDR2 sequences are SGHTA and FQGNSA. The CDR3 loop spans 13 amino acids. The V segment lost 4 bases and the J segment 5 bases; nucleotides outside the gene matches: 3. CDR3 bases: TGTGCCAGCAGCTATTGGACAGGGGAGACCCAGTACTTC. This sequence encodes CASSYWTGETQYF.

V is TRBV10-3 and J is TRBJ1-5, with D possibly being TRBD1 (5 bases). Germline loops: CDR1 ENHRY, CDR2 SYGVKD. The germline V and J ends were trimmed by 4 bases and 2 bases, with 12 bases remaining between them. The CDR3 is 15 residues long. Here the CDR3 DNA reads TGTGCCATCAGTGTCTGGAGCAGGGGCAATCAGCCCCAGCATTTT. Amino acids: CAISVWSRGNQPQHF.

This chain joins TRBV18 and TRBJ2-2; tentatively, D is TRBD1 (6 bases). Germline values: CDR1 KGHSH, CDR2 LQKENI. The CDR3 has 15 amino acids. V was trimmed by 3 bases and J by 5 bases, leaving 13 bases between them. CDR3 protein: CASSPTNRATGELFF. Written as DNA, the CDR3 is TGTGCCAGCTCACCTACTAACAGGGCAACCGGGGAGCTGTTTTTT. Combining the CDR3 with reference TRBV18 and TRBJ2-2 gives the whole variable domain NAGVMQNPRHLVRRRGQEARLRCSPMKGHSHVYWYRQLPEEGLKFMVYLQKENIIDESGMPKERFSAEFPKEGPSILRIQQVVRGDSAAYFCASSPTNRATGELFFGEGSRLTVL.

This clone was observed a handful of times. The gene calls are TRBV24-1 and TRBJ1-3; the D gene is possibly TRBD1 (5 bases). The V gene lost 3 bases and the J gene lost 6 bases, with 8 bases spanning the gap. Germline CDR1 is KGHDR and CDR2 is SFDVKD. The CDR3 is 13 amino acids. The CDR3 here is CATSDLQANTIYF. The CDR3, as DNA: TGTGCCACCAGTGATCTACAGGCAAACACCATATATTTT.

The rearrangement links TRBV19 to TRBJ2-3, with D possibly TRBD2 on 7 matching bases. Germline CDR1 reads LNHDA; CDR2 reads SQIVND (reference sequence). Deletions cut 5 bases from V and 1 base from J, with 16 bases between. The CDR3 extends over 16 amino acids. The CDR3, as DNA: TGTGCCAGTAGTCTCGGGGGGCTCGGCCGCACAGATACGCAGTATTTT. Residues: CASSLGGLGRTDTQYF.